The clone carrying this TCR beta chain was recorded only once. Other nucleotide sequences in the sample specify the same CDR3. The data belong to a study of control samples from healthy donors and cancer patients. CDR3 length: 11 amino acids. Germline V gene sequence: CDR1 MNHEY, CDR2 SMNVEV (reference sequence). Trimming left V 3 bases short and J 4 bases short, with 1 base between. Assay used: immunoSEQ multiplex PCR; TCRdb lists only in-frame clones, some missing. There are approximately 90,000 clones in the sample; approximately 95% occur only once, and 1.5% lies in the top ten. The sequence came from a woman under 40 in good health. The sample consisted of blood. The chain uses TRBV27 and TRBJ2-1; D remains ambiguous. CDR3 sequence (DNA): TGTGCCAGCAGTTTGTACAATGAGCAGTTCTTC. It is translated as CASSLYNEQFF.